This TCR beta chain was captured by sequencing in a study of control samples from healthy donors and cancer patients. Profiling relied on immunoSEQ multiplex PCR, and the TCRdb table lists in-frame clones only, not all of them. The table lists 130,000 or so clones, roughly 91% of them singletons. This CDR3 spans 13 amino acids. Trimming removed 3 bases at V and 1 base at J, with 7 bases between. Per the germline V gene, CDR1 is KGHSH and CDR2 is LQKENI. In regard to this clone: This CDR3 is also generated by other DNA sequences in the sample.

The chain couples TRBV18 to TRBJ2-7; D is perhaps TRBD1 (5 bases). Source material: PBMCs. The TCR originated in a man aged 45-65 years with head and neck cancer. The CDR3 reads CASSPQGSYEQYF. CDR3 DNA sequence: TGTGCCAGCTCACCGCAGGGATCCTACGAGCAGTACTTC.